This T cell receptor (beta chain) was recovered during a study of T cell repertoires in cytomegalovirus infection. Study-wide results and caveats: CMV-specific TCR beta clonotypes restricted by HLA-C dominated the ex vivo response.

A single record per CDR3 protein comes from TCRdb applying MiXCR to the reads. In the table there are about 69,000 distinct CDR3 sequences, about 29% of which are singletons. With respect to this clonotype: Antigen unknown.

CDR1 is LNHDA, CDR2 SQIVND, per germline (reference sequence). Trimming stripped 4 bases from V and 6 bases from J, with 16 bases between. The CDR3 extends over 15 amino acids. The TCR comes from a human donor in good health (CMV status not recorded). Some clones in this sample may be carry-over from other donors' samples. This sequence joins TRBV19 and TRBJ1-5, with D tentatively TRBD1 (5 bases). Sequences were derived from CD8+ T cells from cultured PBMCs, sampled from culture after CMV antigen stimulation. The DNA for the CDR3 is TGTGCCAGTAGTACACTCCGGGACGGAGGTCAGCCCCAGCATTTT. Residues: CASSTLRDGGQPQHF. Based on the CDR3 plus reference TRBV19 and TRBJ1-5, the full variable domain is DGGITQSPKYLFRKEGQNVTLSCEQNLNHDAMYWYRQDPGQGLRLIYYSQIVNDFQKGDIAEGYSVSREKKESFPLTVTSAQKNPTAFYLCASSTLRDGGQPQHFGDGTRLSIL.